A selection of T cell receptor beta chains follows, all from one sample in a study of T-cell memory formation after mild COVID-19. TCRdb processed the 5' RACE reads anew with MiXCR; each CDR3 protein has one entry. The table includes roughly 240,000 distinct CDR3 sequences, 15% detected once. The sequenced sample was PBMCs or a T cell subset sorted from them (not recorded which). The receptors originated from an adult woman who had mild COVID-19 (a few samples of this study predate the infection). Cell type and time point are not known. Each CDR3 is given with its conserved first and last residue. The D gene is left open where the match is weak. Clone sizes are given selectively: once, few, many, or a class where the clone is expanded.

CDR3 DNA	CDR3 protein	clone size	V gene	J gene	D gene
TGTGCCAGCAGCTTAGGAGGGCGACGGGATCCCGCGCAGTACTTC	CASSLGGRRDPAQYF	many	TRBV11-2	TRBJ2-7	NA
TGTGCCAGCAGCCCTACAGCCCTGGGTAGCACAGATACGCAGTATTTT	CASSPTALGSTDTQYF	NA	TRBV7-8	TRBJ2-3	NA
TGCAGGGTCGCGGGGGGGAACACTGAAGCTTTCTTT	CRVAGGNTEAFF	few	TRBV20-1	TRBJ1-1	NA
TGCAGCGTTGCGGACGGGAACAATCAGCCCCAGCATTTT	CSVADGNNQPQHF	few	TRBV29-1	TRBJ1-5	NA
TGTGCCAGCAGTGACGTGGGGCGGCAGTTCTTC	CASSDVGRQFF	NA	TRBV2	TRBJ2-1	NA
TGTGCCAGCAGCTTGACGGAGCGGGGCACTGAAGCTTTCTTT	CASSLTERGTEAFF	many	TRBV11-1	TRBJ1-1	NA
TGTGCCAGCAGCAATCTAGCGGGAGGGCGACAAGAGACCCAGTACTTC	CASSNLAGGRQETQYF	once	TRBV7-2	TRBJ2-5	TRBD2
TGTGCCAGCAGCCCAAAAGAACAGGGGCACCCCTACAATGAGCAGTTCTTC	CASSPKEQGHPYNEQFF	NA	TRBV7-9	TRBJ2-1	TRBD1
TGCGCCAGCAGCCGGAGCCTCGGCAATGAGCAGTTCTTC	CASSRSLGNEQFF	many	TRBV4-3	TRBJ2-1	NA
TGTGCCAGCTCACCGCCGGGACAGGGTTTCTACGAGCAGTACTTC	CASSPPGQGFYEQYF	NA	TRBV18	TRBJ2-7	TRBD1
TGTGCCAGCAAAACTGACAGCTACGAGCAGTACTTC	CASKTDSYEQYF	NA	TRBV2	TRBJ2-7	NA
TGCGCCAGCAGCTTGTACGGCCGGACAGGCAGCTCTGGGGCCAACGTCCTGACTTTC	CASSLYGRTGSSGANVLTF	few	TRBV5-1	TRBJ2-6	TRBD1
TGCGCCAGCAGCTTGGCTGGGACAGGGGCCGAGCAGTACTTC	CASSLAGTGAEQYF	NA	TRBV5-1	TRBJ2-7	TRBD1
TGCGCCAGCAGCCCCACCGGGAATGAGCAGTTCTTC	CASSPTGNEQFF	many	TRBV5-1	TRBJ2-1	NA
TGCGCCAGCAGCCAGGGTCGGGGGGAAAAGTACAATGAGCAGTTCTTC	CASSQGRGEKYNEQFF	NA	TRBV4-3	TRBJ2-1	TRBD2
TGTGCCAGCAGCCCGACAGCGCCCCGGTCACCCCTCCACTTT	CASSPTAPRSPLHF	NA	TRBV5-6	TRBJ1-6	NA
TGCGCCAGCAGCGCTGACATGAGTGGGGGGCCCCAGCATTTT	CASSADMSGGPQHF	many	TRBV5-1	TRBJ1-5	NA
TGTGCCAGCAGTTTAAAGCCGCCGACCGCACCTTTGGATACGCAGTATTTT	CASSLKPPTAPLDTQYF	NA	TRBV28	TRBJ2-3	NA
TGTGCCAGCAGCCTACTAGCGGGGGCGTACAATGAGCAGTTCTTC	CASSLLAGAYNEQFF	NA	TRBV7-6	TRBJ2-1	TRBD2
TGTGCCAGCCTAGAGGCAGGGGGCCGTAATACGCAGTATTTT	CASLEAGGRNTQYF	few	TRBV6-1	TRBJ2-3	TRBD1
TGTGCCAGCAGTTTGAGGATTAGCAATCAGCCCCAGCATTTT	CASSLRISNQPQHF	NA	TRBV12-3/TRBV12-4	TRBJ1-5	NA
TGTGCCAGCACCCCGCTAGCGGGAGGGAGGACAGATACGCAGTATTTT	CASTPLAGGRTDTQYF	many	TRBV12-3/TRBV12-4	TRBJ2-3	TRBD2
TGTGCCAGCTCACGGCCGGGACAGCAAGAGACCCAGTACTTC	CASSRPGQQETQYF	few	TRBV18	TRBJ2-5	TRBD1
TGTGCCACCAGTGATTGGGGACAGGGGAACACCGGGGAGCTGTTTTTT	CATSDWGQGNTGELFF	NA	TRBV24-1	TRBJ2-2	TRBD1
TGTGCCAGCAGCCAAGAGCAGGGATCGACCCAATCCTTC	CASSQEQGSTQSF	NA	TRBV4-2	TRBJ1-2	NA
TGCAGTGCTAGCGAAGGGAATCAGCCCCAGCATTTT	CSASEGNQPQHF	NA	TRBV20-1	TRBJ1-5	NA
TGTGCCATCAGTGAGCCCCGCTACGAGCAGTACTTC	CAISEPRYEQYF	NA	TRBV10-3	TRBJ2-7	NA
TGTGCCAGCAGCCAGGACGGGACCGAGGGCACCGGGGAGCTGTTTTTT	CASSQDGTEGTGELFF	many	TRBV4-2	TRBJ2-2	NA
TGTGCCAGCAGCCTCGGACGGATCAATCAGCCCCAGCATTTT	CASSLGRINQPQHF	few	TRBV5-4	TRBJ1-5	NA
TGTGCCAGCAGCCCGGGCGGGGTGACAGATACGCAGTATTTT	CASSPGGVTDTQYF	few	TRBV7-2	TRBJ2-3	NA
TGTGCCACACAACCAGGGGGGCCCCAAGAGACCCAGTACTTC	CATQPGGPQETQYF	few	TRBV24-1	TRBJ2-5	NA
TGTGCCAGCAGCCCAGGGGGGATGAACACTGAAGCTTTCTTT	CASSPGGMNTEAFF	few	TRBV7-2	TRBJ1-1	TRBD1
TGTGCCAGCAGCAATCAGGGGGCGGATTACGAGCAGTACTTC	CASSNQGADYEQYF	NA	TRBV21-1	TRBJ2-7	NA
TGCGCCAGCAGCTTGGAACATGGGGGCACCGGGGAGCTGTTTTTT	CASSLEHGGTGELFF	few	TRBV5-1	TRBJ2-2	NA
TGTGCCAGCTCACGGTCGGCCAGCACAGATACGCAGTATTTT	CASSRSASTDTQYF	many	TRBV18	TRBJ2-3	NA
TGTGCCAGCAGCGTAGAGGTGCCCGGTACTGGCTACACCTTC	CASSVEVPGTGYTF	few	TRBV9	TRBJ1-2	NA
TGTGCCTTACTGTTAGGGACGGAGATGAACACCGGGGAGCTGTTTTTT	CALLLGTEMNTGELFF	many	TRBV30	TRBJ2-2	NA
TGTGCCAGCAGTTACTCGAATCAGGGAACGAGGGCTTTCTTT	CASSYSNQGTRAFF	few	TRBV6-5	TRBJ1-1	NA
TGTGCCAGCAGCGTTAGTCTCGGGAGTGGGTCAGATACGCAGTATTTT	CASSVSLGSGSDTQYF	few	TRBV9	TRBJ2-3	NA
TGCAGTGCTAGAAGAGCGGGATTACGGGAGACCCAGTACTTC	CSARRAGLRETQYF	NA	TRBV20-1	TRBJ2-5	TRBD2
TGCGCCAGCAGCAGGAGAATAGCTAACGGAGATACGCAGTATTTT	CASSRRIANGDTQYF	few	TRBV5-1	TRBJ2-3	NA